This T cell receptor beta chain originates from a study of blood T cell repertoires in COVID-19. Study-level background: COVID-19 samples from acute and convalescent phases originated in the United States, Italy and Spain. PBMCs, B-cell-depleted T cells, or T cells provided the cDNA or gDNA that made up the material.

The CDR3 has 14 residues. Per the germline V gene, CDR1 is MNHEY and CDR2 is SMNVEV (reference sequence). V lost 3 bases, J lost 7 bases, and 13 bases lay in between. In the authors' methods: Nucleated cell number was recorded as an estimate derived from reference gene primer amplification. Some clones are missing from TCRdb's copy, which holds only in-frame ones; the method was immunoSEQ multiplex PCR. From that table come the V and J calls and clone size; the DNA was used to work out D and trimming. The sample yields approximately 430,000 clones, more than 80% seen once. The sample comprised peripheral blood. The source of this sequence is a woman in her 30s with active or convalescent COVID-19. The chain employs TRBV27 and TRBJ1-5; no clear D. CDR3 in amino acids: CASSFIGGEQPQHF. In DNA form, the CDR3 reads TGTGCCAGCAGTTTTATCGGCGGCGAGCAGCCCCAGCATTTT.